The clone carrying this TCR beta chain turned up a few times. The sample comes from a study of T-cell reconstitution after alpha-beta-depleted transplantation in children. Per the germline V gene, CDR1 is SNHLY and CDR2 is FYNNEI. V gave up 2 bases and J gave up 0 bases; unmatched junction bases: 1. The CDR3 runs 15 residues. This sample's TCRbeta library carried unique molecular identifier barcodes. TCRdb processed the PCR reads anew with MiXCR; each CDR3 protein has one entry. The table shows just over 350,000 distinct CDR3 sequences, with 13% occurring only once. The chain couples TRBV2 to TRBJ2-1; 7 bases are shared with TRBD1. This clonotype was sampled from a human donor who donated a stem cell graft to a child with Fanconi anemia. The sequences come from PBMCs, collected from the stem cell graft. CDR3 in DNA: TGTGCCAGCAGTGAAACAGGGGACTCCTACAATGAGCAGTTCTTC. It encodes CASSETGDSYNEQFF.